A single sample gave rise to the 20 T cell receptor beta chains below, sequenced in a study of T cells after posttransplantation cyclophosphamide. Profiled with immunoSEQ multiplex PCR; TCRdb holds only in-frame clones, not every one. The sample has 3,500 to 5,500 clones; 76% are singletons. Busulfan-fludarabine conditioning, marrow transplant, and cyclophosphamide on days +3 and +4 were administered. The material sequenced was PBMCs, taken after allogeneic stem cell transplant with posttransplant cyclophosphamide. These receptor sequences come from a male patient in his 40s who received an allogeneic stem cell transplant from a related donor, was CMV-positive, and had acute and chronic GVHD. T cells may partly derive from the graft donor.

The gene calls are TRBV7-9 and TRBJ1-5; no reliable D call. Trimming left V 1 base short and J 7 bases short, with 5 bases between. CDR1 SEHNR and CDR2 FQNEAQ come from the germline V gene (reference sequence). The CDR3 spans 12 residues. The CDR3 nucleotides are TGTGCCAGCAGCTTAGGCACACAGCCCCAGCATTTT. Its protein is CASSLGTQPQHF.

This clone was detected only once. V is TRBV7-2 and J is TRBJ2-3, with D tentatively TRBD2 (6 bases). Trimming took off 2 bases at V and 3 bases at J, with 15 bases between the two ends. Germline V lookup: CDR1 SGHTA, CDR2 FQGNSA. The CDR3 spans 16 residues. The CDR3 DNA reads as TGTGCCAGCAGCTTAACTTACGGGGGACCTACAGATACGCAGTATTTT. Its protein is CASSLTYGGPTDTQYF.

This clone appeared a single time. The chain links TRBV5-1 to TRBJ2-2; D might be TRBD2 (5 bases). This CDR3 region has 15 residues. Between the trimmed V and J ends, which lost 1 base and 6 bases, there was a span of 13 bases. Germline V gene data show CDR1 as SGHRS and CDR2 as YFSETQ. The CDR3 bases are TGCGCCAGCAGCTTGCGGGATATTAAGGCCGGGGAGCTGTTTTTT. This encodes CASSLRDIKAGELFF.

The genes are TRBV10-3 and TRBJ2-1; 10 bases map to TRBD2. Per germline, CDR1 ENHRY and CDR2 SYGVKD. This CDR3 has 18 residues. Trimming cost V 0 bases and J 0 bases; bases outside gene matches: 5. The CDR3 spells CAISESGASGSSYNEQFF. The CDR3 nucleotides are TGTGCCATCAGTGAGTCTGGGGCTAGCGGGAGCTCCTACAATGAGCAGTTCTTC.

V and J are TRBV4-2 and TRBJ1-1, with TRBD1 matching 8 bases. This CDR3 is built from 15 residues. The ends lost 3 bases at V and 5 bases at J; junction bases unmatched: 8. Per the germline V gene, CDR1 is LGHNA and CDR2 is YNFKEQ. CDR3 region: CASSQVDRGGTEAFF. In nucleotides, the CDR3 is TGTGCCAGCAGCCAGGTTGACAGGGGTGGGACTGAAGCTTTCTTT.

This clone is labeled as large (0.1 to 1%). The chain uses TRBV9 and TRBJ2-1; a possible D gene is TRBD2 (6 bases). The V end was cut by 2 bases, the J end by 8 bases, with 17 bases between. The CDR3 extends over 15 amino acids. The germline gives CDR1 SGDLS, CDR2 YYNGEE. CDR3 DNA sequence: TGTGCCAGCAGCGTGGATCCCGGGAGTGGGGATGAGCAGTTCTTC. It is translated as CASSVDPGSGDEQFF.

With respect to this clone: A read error may produce the germline difference seen at one junction end. The V gene is TRBV5-4, the J gene TRBJ1-2; possibly TRBD1 for D (5 bases). Germline V lookup: CDR1 SGHNT, CDR2 YYREEE (reference sequence). The CDR3 consists of 14 residues. This CDR3 is CGSSHSKGAYGYTF. For the CDR3, the DNA is TGTGGCAGCAGCCATTCGAAAGGGGCTTATGGCTACACCTTC.

The chain recombines TRBV7-2 with TRBJ2-5; D unclear. CDR1 is SGHTA, CDR2 FQGNSA, per germline. The V end was cut by 5 bases, the J end by 1 base, with 8 bases between. This CDR3 comprises 13 residues. CDR3 nucleotide sequence: TGTGCCAGCAGCGGCGGTCCCCAAGAGACCCAGTACTTC. Translation gives CASSGGPQETQYF.

V usage is TRBV11-2 and J usage is TRBJ2-7, with D possibly matching TRBD2 (5 bases). In germline, CDR1 is SGHAT, CDR2 FQNNGV. CDR3 size: 15 residues. V was trimmed by 4 bases and J by 3 bases, leaving 16 bases between them. CDR3 nucleotide sequence: TGTGCCAGCAGCTACGGACTCGTACTCAACTACGAGCAGTACTTC. It specifies CASSYGLVLNYEQYF.

The gene calls are TRBV2 and TRBJ2-5, with D possibly being TRBD2 (6 bases). The CDR3 runs to 13 residues. Germline loops: CDR1 SNHLY, CDR2 FYNNEI. Trimming removed 7 bases at V and 5 bases at J, with 14 bases between. The CDR3 coding sequence is TGTGCCAGCATGAAACAGGAGGGGGAGACCCAGTACTTC. It specifies CASMKQEGETQYF. Together with reference TRBV2 and TRBJ2-5, the CDR3 gives the full variable domain: EPEVTQTPSHQVTQMGQEVILRCVPISNHLYFYWYRQILGQKVEFLVSFYNNEISEKSEIFDDQFSVERPDGSNFTLKIRSTKLEDSAMYFCASMKQEGETQYFGPGTRLLVL.

The chain couples TRBV7-3 to TRBJ2-6; TRBD1 matches 8 bases. This CDR3 is built from 17 residues. CDR1 is SGHTA, CDR2 FQGTGA, per germline. The trim removed 3 bases at V and 0 bases at J, leaving 4 bases unmatched. This CDR3 is CASSFAGQGSGANVLTF. CDR3 sequence (DNA): TGTGCCAGCAGCTTCGCTGGACAGGGCTCTGGGGCCAACGTCCTGACTTTC.

V usage is TRBV5-6 and J usage is TRBJ2-3, with 8 bases that match TRBD2. This CDR3 spans 18 amino acids. Germline trimming cut 0 bases from V and 0 bases from J; bases unmatched to any gene: 9. The germline V gene encodes CDR1 SGHDT and CDR2 YYEEEE. CDR3 DNA sequence: TGTGCCAGCAGCTTGGTACTAGCGGATCTTTCTAGCACAGATACGCAGTATTTT. It translates to CASSLVLADLSSTDTQYF. Full variable domain (missing parts from reference TRBV5-6 and TRBJ2-3): DAGVTQSPTHLIKTRGQQVTLRCSPKSGHDTVSWYQQALGQGPQFIFQYYEEEERQRGNFPDRFSGHQFPNYSSELNVNALLLGDSALYLCASSLVLADLSSTDTQYFGPGTRLTVL.

The CDR3 DNA reads as TGTGCCAGCAGCCCACCGACTAGCGGGACCACAGATACGCAGTATTTT. This sequence encodes CASSPPTSGTTDTQYF. The J gene is TRBJ2-3, the V gene TRBV11-3, with TRBD2 identical over 11 bases. There are 16 residues in the CDR3. The germline CDR1 and CDR2 sequences are SGHNT and YENEEA. V trimming: 5 bases; J trimming: 2 bases; junction bases outside the gene matches: 6.

The rearrangement joins TRBV6-6 to TRBJ2-7, with D possibly matching TRBD2 (5 bases). The CDR3 covers 12 residues. Looked up from germline, CDR1 is MNHNY and CDR2 is SVGAGI (reference sequence). Trimming cost V 5 bases and J 3 bases, with 8 bases left between them. CDR3 nucleotides: TGTGCCAGCAGTGCACGGGACTACGAGCAGTACTTC. It codes for CASSARDYEQYF.

The chain joins TRBV19 to TRBJ2-7; 8 bases match TRBD1. The CDR3 has 14 residues. Trimming removed 1 base from V and 6 bases from J; junction bases left unmatched: 5. Per the germline V gene, CDR1 is LNHDA and CDR2 is SQIVND (reference sequence). This CDR3 is CASSIGQGAFEQYF. CDR3 coding DNA: TGTGCCAGTAGTATAGGGCAGGGGGCGTTCGAGCAGTACTTC.

The chain combines TRBV10-1 with TRBJ2-4; D may be TRBD2 (5 bases). The CDR3 consists of 14 residues. V shed 4 bases and J shed 1 base, with 8 bases lying between them. Per germline, CDR1 WNHNN and CDR2 SYGVQD (reference sequence). CDR3 nucleotide sequence: TGCGCCAGCAGTGGCGAGGGTGCCAAAAACATTCAGTACTTC. This sequence encodes CASSGEGAKNIQYF.

This clone has just a few counts. This chain connects TRBV6-5 to TRBJ2-3, with a possible D match to TRBD1 (8 bases). The V end lost 2 bases, the J end lost 4 bases, and 16 bases lay between the germline ends. Looked up from germline, CDR1 is MNHEY and CDR2 is SVGAGI. The CDR3 runs to 16 residues. This CDR3 reads CASSYGEAGQADTQYF. CDR3 in DNA: TGTGCCAGCAGTTACGGCGAAGCGGGACAGGCAGATACGCAGTATTTT.

The chain employs TRBV5-6 and TRBJ2-7; D might be TRBD2 (6 bases). CDR1 is SGHDT and CDR2 is YYEEEE in the germline V gene. The CDR3 runs to 13 residues. V gave up 6 bases and J gave up 9 bases, with 19 bases separating them. CDR3 nucleotide sequence: TGTGCCAGCACCCCCGGGGGAGGAAGGCGGCAGTACTTC. Amino acid sequence: CASTPGGGRRQYF.

Points on this clone: This specimen includes other DNA sequences encoding the same CDR3. This chain joins TRBV7-9 and TRBJ2-1; possibly TRBD1 for D (7 bases). The CDR3 contains 14 residues. V was cut by 11 bases and J by 4 bases, with 18 bases left in between. Germline V gene lookup returns CDR1 SEHNR and CDR2 FQNEAQ (reference sequence). CDR3 residues: CAGGRAGGYNEQFF. CDR3 nucleotides: TGTGCCGGGGGCAGGGCAGGGGGGTACAATGAGCAGTTCTTC.

This clone was picked up a small number of times. V is TRBV18 and J is TRBJ1-1; 7 nucleotides line up with TRBD1. The CDR3 sequence is 14 residues long. The germline CDR1 and CDR2 sequences are KGHSH and LQKENI. V shed 4 bases and J 2 bases; nucleotides not matched to a gene: 4. CDR3 nucleotides: TGTGCCAGCTCACGGGACAGCGTAAACACTGAAGCTTTCTTT. Translating it yields CASSRDSVNTEAFF.